A single sample is the source of the 17 T cell receptor beta chains below, sequenced in a study of blood T cell repertoires in COVID-19. TCRdb's copy holds only in-frame clones and misses some; the assay was immunoSEQ multiplex PCR. This table holds around 230,000 clones, approximately 86% found once. The specimen was PBMCs or T cells enriched from blood (not recorded which). These receptors were obtained from a woman aged 40-49 years with acute COVID-19.

The chain recombines TRBV7-9 with TRBJ1-4, with a tentative D call TRBD1 (5 bases). The CDR3 runs 15 residues. Germline assignment: CDR1 SEHNR and CDR2 FQNEAQ (reference sequence). Trimming shortened V by 3 bases and J by 0 bases, and 8 bases separated the two germline ends. CDR3 region: CASSFGGTTNEKLFF. CDR3 in DNA: TGTGCCAGCAGCTTCGGGGGAACAACTAATGAAAAACTGTTTTTT.

The rearrangement links TRBV3-1 (or the pseudogene TRBV3-2) to TRBJ1-1; D not resolved. CDR1 and CDR2 (germline): LGHDT, YNNKEL (reference sequence). The ends were cut back, 3 bases at V and 4 bases at J, with 9 bases in the middle. This CDR3 comprises 13 residues. In DNA form, the CDR3 reads TGTGCCAGCAGCCAGGCAAAATCCACTGAAGCTTTCTTT. Translation gives CASSQAKSTEAFF.

This clone was seen only once. The V call is TRBV7-6, the J call TRBJ2-2; 11 bases are shared with TRBD2. This CDR3 comprises 17 residues. The J segment lost 3 bases and the V segment lost 5 bases, leaving 8 bases of the junction unmatched. Germline V gives CDR1 SGHVS, CDR2 FNYEAQ. The CDR3: CASSQLAGEDDTGELFF. As DNA, the CDR3 is TGTGCCAGCAGCCAACTAGCGGGAGAGGATGACACCGGGGAGCTGTTTTTT.

The chain links TRBV13 to TRBJ2-3; 8 bases map to TRBD1. Germline V lookup: CDR1 PRHDT, CDR2 FYEKMQ (reference sequence). The CDR3 contains 15 residues. V lost 5 bases to trimming and J lost 2 bases; unmatched junction nucleotides: 6. The CDR3 coding sequence is TGTGCCAGCAGCCCAGGGACAGGAGTCACAGATACGCAGTATTTT. Translation gives CASSPGTGVTDTQYF.

For this clone: Other DNA sequences in the sample encode the same CDR3. The chain has TRBV28 and TRBJ1-2; the match to TRBD1 covers 8 bases. The V and J ends lost 3 bases and 8 bases, in that order; junction bases with no gene match: 5. The CDR3 has 13 residues. Germline V CDR1 and CDR2: MDHEN, SYDVKM. The CDR3 sequence: CASSLDRVGGYTF. The CDR3 DNA sequence: TGTGCCAGCAGTTTGGACAGGGTTGGGGGCTACACCTTC.

In nucleotides, the CDR3 is TGTGCCAGCTCACCACCCTGGAACACTGAAGCTTTCTTT. It translates to CASSPPWNTEAFF. V usage is TRBV18 and J usage is TRBJ1-1; no reliable D call. Trimming took off 0 bases at V and 1 base at J, with 3 bases between the two ends. This CDR3 region has 13 residues. Germline V gene data show CDR1 as KGHSH and CDR2 as LQKENI. Combining the CDR3 with reference TRBV18 and TRBJ1-1 gives the whole variable domain NAGVMQNPRHLVRRRGQEARLRCSPMKGHSHVYWYRQLPEEGLKFMVYLQKENIIDESGMPKERFSAEFPKEGPSILRIQQVVRGDSAAYFCASSPPWNTEAFFGQGTRLTVV.

V gene TRBV6-9 combines with J gene TRBJ1-1, with D tentatively TRBD1 (5 bases). This CDR3 region has 12 residues. Germline values: CDR1 MNHGY, CDR2 SVAAGI. V gave up 6 bases and J gave up 13 bases, with 18 bases separating them. For the CDR3, the DNA is TGTGCCAGCAGGCGATCCAGGGAATGCGGTTTCTTT. It is translated as CASRRSRECGFF.

This clone has just a few counts. This sequence joins TRBV5-8 and TRBJ2-1, with D perhaps TRBD1 (6 bases). Germline V gene lookup returns CDR1 SGHTS and CDR2 YDEGEE. This CDR3 has 15 amino acids. V lost 2 bases and J lost 3, with 12 bases in between. CDR3 DNA sequence: TGTGCCAGCAGCTTAGCGGCAGGGGACTACAATGAGCAGTTCTTC. It translates to CASSLAAGDYNEQFF.

This sequence joins TRBV6-6 and TRBJ1-6; D perhaps matches TRBD1 (6 bases). Germline assignment: CDR1 MNHNY and CDR2 SVGAGI (reference sequence). The CDR3 runs 15 residues. V was pared by 6 bases and J by 8 bases, with 17 bases between. The CDR3 reads CASSLSRGMDSPLHF. CDR3 in DNA: TGTGCCAGCAGCCTATCCAGGGGTATGGATTCACCCCTCCACTTT.

The chain is built from TRBV6-5 and TRBJ1-1; a possible D gene is TRBD1 (6 bases). CDR3 length: 15 amino acids. The ends were cut back, 0 bases at V and 7 bases at J, with 15 bases in the middle. Germline V gives CDR1 MNHEY, CDR2 SVGAGI. CDR3 DNA: TGTGCCAGCAGTTACTCTGGACGGGGGGCTGGTGAAGCTTTCTTT. This gives the protein CASSYSGRGAGEAFF.

V is TRBV9 and J is TRBJ1-1; 8 bases map to TRBD1. V trimming: 0 bases; J trimming: 5 bases; junction bases outside the gene matches: 15. Germline V gene sequence: CDR1 SGDLS, CDR2 YYNGEE. The length of the CDR3 is 18 residues. CDR3 coding DNA: TGTGCCAGCAGCGTAGGAGGACAGGGAGGGGGGAAGGAAACTGAAGCTTTCTTT. Translating gives CASSVGGQGGGKETEAFF.

The rearrangement joins TRBV29-1 to TRBJ2-3; a possible D gene is TRBD2 (5 bases). Germline V gives CDR1 SQVTM, CDR2 ANQGSEA. V was clipped by 4 bases and J by 4 bases, with 12 bases between them. The CDR3 length is 13 residues. The CDR3 sequence is CSVAGMVSDTQYF. DNA for the CDR3: TGCAGCGTTGCGGGAATGGTATCAGATACGCAGTATTTT.

This clone has just one count. The gene calls are TRBV27 and TRBJ2-3; TRBD2 matches at 7 bases. Germline values: CDR1 MNHEY, CDR2 SMNVEV (reference sequence). With 3 bases clipped from V and 4 bases from J, the junction kept 7 bases outside the gene matches. The CDR3 is made up of 15 amino acids. The CDR3 bases are TGTGCCAGCAGTTTGGGCGGGAGTCGTGCAGATACGCAGTATTTT. Protein: CASSLGGSRADTQYF.

This clone was seen a handful of times. This sequence joins TRBV7-3 and TRBJ2-1; a weak D match, TRBD1 (6 bases). CDR3 length: 15 amino acids. V was trimmed by 2 bases and J by 7 bases, leaving 15 bases between them. In germline, CDR1 is SGHTA, CDR2 FQGTGA. In DNA, the CDR3 is TGTGCCAGCAGCTTATATCCAGGGGTAGGGAATGAGCAGTTCTTC. Translation gives CASSLYPGVGNEQFF.

The chain links TRBV9 to TRBJ2-2; 13 bases match TRBD2. The V gene's germline CDR1 is SGDLS and CDR2 YYNGEE. The V gene end was trimmed by 4 bases and the J gene end by 4 bases; junction bases not matched to a gene: 7. This CDR3 has 17 amino acids. The CDR3 sequence is CASSPRTSGGSTGELFF. The CDR3 coding sequence is TGTGCCAGCAGCCCCCGGACTAGCGGGGGTAGCACCGGGGAGCTGTTTTTT.

The chain has TRBV28 and TRBJ2-3, with TRBD2 matching 9 bases. V was clipped by 8 bases and J by 3 bases; unmatched bases: 12. Germline V gene lookup returns CDR1 MDHEN and CDR2 SYDVKM. The CDR3 has 16 residues. The DNA for the CDR3 is TGTGCCAGCGCCACCCAACCGGGACTAGCTACAGATACGCAGTATTTT. Residues: CASATQPGLATDTQYF.

The CDR3 here is CASSPSHLNTEAFF. The CDR3 DNA follows: TGTGCCAGCAGCCCAAGCCATTTGAACACTGAAGCTTTCTTT. The chain carries TRBV11-3 and TRBJ1-1; D not certain. In germline, CDR1 is SGHNT, CDR2 YENEEA. V was cut by 5 bases and J by 0 bases, with 10 bases left in between. The CDR3 spans 14 residues.